The 18 T cell receptor beta chains in this list originate from one sample, sequenced in a study of cytomegalovirus exposure and HLA in healthy donors. It was with 60 Vbeta and 13 Jbeta primers that the PCR ran. This table comes from immunoSEQ multiplex PCR, and its TCRdb copy is limited to in-frame clones, with some not included. The table has 150,000 to 200,000 clones, over 65% seen once. The sequencing sample was made of PBMCs. The receptor source for this set is a man aged 18 to 29 in good health and CMV-seronegative.

This chain links TRBV28 with TRBJ2-7, with TRBD1 matching over 9 bases. Germline loops: CDR1 MDHEN, CDR2 SYDVKM. The V segment lost 7 bases and the J segment 6 bases; nucleotides outside the gene matches: 13. This CDR3 is built from 15 residues. The CDR3 reads CASTSRGQGSPEQYF. In DNA form, the CDR3 reads TGTGCCAGCACCTCAAGGGGACAGGGCTCCCCCGAGCAGTACTTC.

This chain links TRBV6-1 with TRBJ1-6; TRBD1 aligns across 10 bases. Germline V gene data show CDR1 as MNHNS and CDR2 as SASEGT. CDR3 length: 16 residues. The trim removed 2 bases at V and 9 bases at J, leaving 7 bases unmatched. For the CDR3, the DNA is TGTGCCAGCAGTGAACGGGTGGGACAGGGGTTTTCACCCCTCCACTTT. It codes for CASSERVGQGFSPLHF.

The CDR3 DNA follows: TGTGCCTGGTCCCCGGGGGTAGAAGCTTTCTTT. It encodes CAWSPGVEAFF. This chain links TRBV30 with TRBJ1-1, with TRBD1 as a possible D gene (5 bases). V dropped 5 bases and J dropped 8 bases, with 12 bases sitting between them. CDR1 and CDR2 (germline): GTSNPN, SVGIG (reference sequence). The CDR3 is made up of 11 amino acids.

This sequence joins TRBV10-3 and TRBJ1-5, with TRBD1 matching over 8 bases. The CDR3 loop spans 16 amino acids. The trim removed 2 bases at V and 7 bases at J, leaving 10 bases unmatched. Germline lookup yields CDR1 ENHRY and CDR2 SYGVKD. The CDR3 DNA sequence: TGTGCCATCAGTGAGATAGGCAGGGGGCTTGAACAGCCCCAGCATTTT. Its translation is CAISEIGRGLEQPQHF.

Comment on this clone: The junction departs from germline at one end; a sequencing error may be responsible. The CDR3 DNA reads as TGTTCCAGCAGCTTCGGGACAGGGGTGATAGGAAACACCATATATTTT. It is translated as CSSSFGTGVIGNTIYF. V and J are TRBV7-9 and TRBJ1-3, with TRBD1 matching 10 bases. Germline assignment: CDR1 SEHNR and CDR2 FQNEAQ (reference sequence). This CDR3 has 16 residues.

The gene calls are TRBV5-4 and TRBJ1-6, with 8 bases fitting TRBD1. V was clipped by 4 bases and J by 6 bases; unmatched bases: 3. The CDR3 runs to 14 residues. Germline V gene data show CDR1 as SGHNT and CDR2 as YYREEE (reference sequence). In nucleotides, the CDR3 is TGTGCCAGCAGCCTCACAGGGGGTAATTCACCCCTCCACTTT. Encoded protein: CASSLTGGNSPLHF.

The V gene is TRBV11-3, the J gene TRBJ2-3; possibly TRBD2 for D (6 bases). CDR1 is SGHNT and CDR2 is YENEEA in the germline V gene. V was pared by 5 bases and J by 2 bases, with 14 bases between. This CDR3 contains 15 residues. The CDR3, as DNA: TGTGCCAGCAGCCCCCGGGACTCCAACACAGATACGCAGTATTTT. This codes for CASSPRDSNTDTQYF. Full variable domain (missing parts from reference TRBV11-3 and TRBJ2-3): EAGVVQSPRYKIIEKKQPVAFWCNPISGHNTLYWYLQNLGQGPELLIRYENEEAVDDSQLPKDRFSAERLKGVDSTLKIQPAELGDSAVYLCASSPRDSNTDTQYFGPGTRLTVL.

The V gene is TRBV2, the J gene TRBJ1-4; the D gene is possibly TRBD1 (6 bases). The germline V gene encodes CDR1 SNHLY and CDR2 FYNNEI. Between the trimmed V and J ends, which lost 2 bases and 10 bases, there was a span of 14 bases. This CDR3 has 14 amino acids. The CDR3 sequence: CASSERQGFGKLFF. The CDR3, as DNA: TGTGCCAGCAGTGAACGGCAGGGGTTTGGAAAACTGTTTTTT.

The rearrangement joins TRBV10-3 to TRBJ2-7; D is possibly TRBD1 (5 bases). The CDR3 is 13 amino acids. Germline CDR1 is ENHRY and CDR2 is SYGVKD. Trimming removed 10 bases from V and 5 bases from J, with 18 bases in between. CDR3 region: CATGLAGLNEQYF. CDR3 nucleotides: TGTGCCACCGGGTTGGCAGGGCTTAACGAGCAGTACTTC.

This chain joins TRBV30 and TRBJ1-6; D is perhaps TRBD1 (6 bases). V lost 8 bases and J 8 bases, leaving 19 bases between the germline ends. Looked up from germline, CDR1 is GTSNPN and CDR2 is SVGIG (reference sequence). The CDR3 is 14 residues long. CDR3 DNA: TGTGCCAGGCAAGACGACAGGACCTATTCACCCCTCCACTTT. Residues: CARQDDRTYSPLHF.

The chain joins TRBV5-3 to TRBJ2-7, with 14 bases lining up with TRBD2. TRBV5-3 is sorted into the ORF group, with uncertain function. After removal of 5 bases from V and 4 bases from J, the junction contained 20 bases not matched to a gene. The CDR3 extends over 20 amino acids. Written as DNA, the CDR3 is TGTGCCAGAAGTCCTGATACATCTGAGAGAGGGACTAGCGGGAGTTACGAGCAGTACTTC. It codes for CARSPDTSERGTSGSYEQYF.

This clone has a handful of counts. The chain links TRBV28 to TRBJ2-5; TRBD2 is a possible D gene (6 bases). Trimming cost V 6 bases and J 5 bases, with 16 bases left between them. CDR1 and CDR2 (germline): MDHEN, SYDVKM. The CDR3 spans 14 residues. CDR3 amino acids: CASRPPSEPETQYF. The CDR3 DNA is TGTGCCAGCAGACCGCCTAGCGAACCTGAGACCCAGTACTTC.

The rearrangement uses TRBV7-6 and TRBJ2-3; TRBD2 might be the D (7 bases). V was pared by 5 bases and J by 4 bases, with 19 bases between. This CDR3 has 16 residues. Germline V gives CDR1 SGHVS, CDR2 FNYEAQ. The CDR3 spells CASSRPRGGGSDTQYF. The DNA of the CDR3 is TGTGCCAGCAGCCGCCCTAGGGGCGGGGGCTCAGATACGCAGTATTTT.

The CDR3 nucleotides read TGTGCCAGCAGTGGAAGCGACACAGATACGCAGTATTTT. This translates into CASSGSDTDTQYF. The rearrangement uses TRBV6-4 and TRBJ2-3; D remains ambiguous. Deletions cut 4 bases from V and 2 bases from J, with 7 bases between. The CDR3 totals 13 residues. CDR1 is MRHNA and CDR2 is SNTAGT in the germline V gene.

The V gene is TRBV5-4, the J gene TRBJ1-2, with 7 bases that match TRBD1. This CDR3 region has 14 residues. Germline CDR1 SGHNT, CDR2 YYREEE (reference sequence). Trimming at V came to 0 bases and at J to 5 bases, leaving 4 bases not matched to a gene. Here the CDR3 reads CASSLVGTAYGYTF. CDR3 DNA sequence: TGTGCCAGCAGCTTGGTCGGGACAGCGTATGGCTACACCTTC.

This sequence joins TRBV6-4 and TRBJ2-3, with 9 bases that match TRBD2. CDR1 is MRHNA and CDR2 is SNTAGT in the germline V gene. V trimming: 3 bases; J trimming: 3 bases; junction bases outside the gene matches: 4. The CDR3 spans 15 residues. CDR3 sequence reads: CASSEIAGVTDTQYF. The CDR3 region has the DNA TGTGCCAGCAGTGAAATAGCGGGAGTGACAGATACGCAGTATTTT.

This chain joins TRBV6-1 and TRBJ1-1; 11 positions agree with TRBD1. The germline CDR1 and CDR2 sequences are MNHNS and SASEGT. Unmatched junction bases numbered 5, after V lost 6 bases and J lost 5 bases. This CDR3 has 14 amino acids. Written as DNA, the CDR3 is TGTGCCAGCAGACCGGGACAGGGGGGGACTGAAGCTTTCTTT. Translated: CASRPGQGGTEAFF.

The chain carries TRBV5-1 and TRBJ1-2; D not resolved. CDR1 SGHRS and CDR2 YFSETQ come from the germline V gene. The length of the CDR3 is 13 residues. V lost 0 bases, J lost 8 bases, and 11 bases lay in between. The CDR3 DNA follows: TGCGCCAGCAGCTTGGGGGTAGCCGAAGGCTACACCTTC. Its protein is CASSLGVAEGYTF.